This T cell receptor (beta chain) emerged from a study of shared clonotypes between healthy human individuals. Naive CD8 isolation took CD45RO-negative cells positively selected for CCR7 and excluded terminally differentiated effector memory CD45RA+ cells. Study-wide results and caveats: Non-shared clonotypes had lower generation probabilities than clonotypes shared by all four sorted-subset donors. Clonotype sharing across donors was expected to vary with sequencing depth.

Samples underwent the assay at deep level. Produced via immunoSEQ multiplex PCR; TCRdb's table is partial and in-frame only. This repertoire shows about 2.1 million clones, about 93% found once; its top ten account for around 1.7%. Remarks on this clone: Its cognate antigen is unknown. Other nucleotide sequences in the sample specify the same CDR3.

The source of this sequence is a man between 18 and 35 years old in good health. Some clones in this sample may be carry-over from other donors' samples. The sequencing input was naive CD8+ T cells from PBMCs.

CDR3 nucleotide sequence: TGTGCCAGCAGCCAGTCGACAGGGTACACCTACGAGCAGTACTTC. Protein product: CASSQSTGYTYEQYF. The J gene is TRBJ2-7, the V gene TRBV7-2; 7 bases agree with TRBD1. Trimming at V came to 5 bases and at J to 2 bases, leaving 9 bases not matched to a gene. CDR3 length: 15 amino acids. Germline V gives CDR1 SGHTA, CDR2 FQGNSA.